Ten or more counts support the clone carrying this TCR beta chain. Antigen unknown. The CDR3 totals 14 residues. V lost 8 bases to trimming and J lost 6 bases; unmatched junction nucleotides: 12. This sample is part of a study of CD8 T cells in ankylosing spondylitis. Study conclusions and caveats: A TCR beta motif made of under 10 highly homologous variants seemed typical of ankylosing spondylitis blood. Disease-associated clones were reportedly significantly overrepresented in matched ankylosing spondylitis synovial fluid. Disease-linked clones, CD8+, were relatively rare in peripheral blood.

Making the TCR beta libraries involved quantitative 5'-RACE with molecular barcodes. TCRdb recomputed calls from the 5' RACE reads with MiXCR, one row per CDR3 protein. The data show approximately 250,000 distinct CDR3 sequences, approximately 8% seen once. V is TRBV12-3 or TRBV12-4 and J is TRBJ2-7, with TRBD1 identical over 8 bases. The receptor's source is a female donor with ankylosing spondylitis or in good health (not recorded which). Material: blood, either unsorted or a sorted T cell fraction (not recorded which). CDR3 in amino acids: CASGLGTGLVEQYF. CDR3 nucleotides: TGTGCCAGCGGCCTCGGGACAGGACTCGTCGAGCAGTACTTC.